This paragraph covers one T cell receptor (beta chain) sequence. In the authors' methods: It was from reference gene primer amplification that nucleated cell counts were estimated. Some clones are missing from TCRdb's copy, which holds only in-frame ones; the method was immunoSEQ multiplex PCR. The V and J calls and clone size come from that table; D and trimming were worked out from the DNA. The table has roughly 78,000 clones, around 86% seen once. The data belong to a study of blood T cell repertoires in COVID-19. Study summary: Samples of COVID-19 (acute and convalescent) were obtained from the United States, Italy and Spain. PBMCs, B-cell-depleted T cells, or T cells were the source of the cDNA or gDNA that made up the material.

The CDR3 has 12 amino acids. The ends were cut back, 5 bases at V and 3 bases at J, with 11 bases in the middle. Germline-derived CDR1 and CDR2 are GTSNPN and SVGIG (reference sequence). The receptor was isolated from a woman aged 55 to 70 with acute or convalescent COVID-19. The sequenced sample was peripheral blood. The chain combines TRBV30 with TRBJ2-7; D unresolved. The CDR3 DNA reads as TGTGCCTGGGGGGTCGGCGGCTACGAGCAGTACTTC. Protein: CAWGVGGYEQYF.